A selection of T cell receptor beta chains follows, all from one sample in a study of T cell changes during pregnancy in multiple sclerosis. Using immunoSEQ multiplex PCR, the repertoire was profiled, and TCRdb retains in-frame clones only, with some absent. This table holds roughly 70,000 clones, approximately 90% found once. This sample comprised peripheral blood, obtained in the third trimester of pregnancy. Receptor source: a female donor with multiple sclerosis, enrolled in a pregnancy study. The CDR3 runs from the conserved cysteine through the conserved F or W. D genes are given only for firm matches. Size values are once, few and many counts, or a class for expanded clones, and some rows have none.

size	V	J	D	CDR3	DNA
NA	TRBV30	TRBJ1-2	NA	CACQNEALYGYTF	TGTGCCTGCCAAAACGAGGCCCTATATGGCTACACCTTC
NA	TRBV19	TRBJ2-3	TRBD2	CASSIELAGGPRSDTQYF	TGTGCCAGTAGTATAGAACTAGCGGGAGGGCCCCGCTCAGATACGCAGTATTTT
NA	TRBV7-2	TRBJ1-1	NA	CASSLDRNTEAFF	TGTGCCAGCAGCTTAGATAGGAACACTGAAGCTTTCTTT
NA	TRBV9	TRBJ1-6	TRBD1	CASSPKDREDSPLHF	TGTGCCAGCAGCCCCAAGGACAGGGAGGATTCACCCCTCCACTTT
NA	TRBV11-2	TRBJ2-3	NA	CASSLGSVGDTQYF	TGTGCCAGCAGCTTAGGGTCGGTCGGGGATACGCAGTATTTT
NA	TRBV30	TRBJ2-3	TRBD2	CAWNPSGGLTDTQYF	TGTGCCTGGAATCCTAGCGGGGGGTTAACAGATACGCAGTATTTT
NA	TRBV5-1	TRBJ1-1	NA	CASTAQPALTEAFF	TGCGCCAGCACCGCACAGCCCGCACTCACTGAAGCTTTCTTT
NA	TRBV19	TRBJ1-5	NA	CASSNSLNQPQHF	TGTGCCAGTAGTAACAGTCTCAATCAGCCCCAGCATTTT
NA	TRBV9	TRBJ2-3	TRBD1	CASRPGQGTDTQYF	TGTGCCAGCAGACCGGGACAGGGAACAGATACGCAGTATTTT
once	TRBV30	TRBJ1-5	NA	CAWGEGDQPQHF	TGTGCCTGGGGGGAGGGAGATCAGCCCCAGCATTTT
NA	TRBV30	TRBJ2-3	NA	CASLPSTDTQYF	TGTGCCTCCCTCCCGAGCACAGATACGCAGTATTTT
NA	TRBV6-5	TRBJ2-7	TRBD2	CASSVAGWSYEQYF	TGTGCCAGCAGTGTAGCGGGGTGGTCCTACGAGCAGTACTTC
NA	TRBV5-1	TRBJ2-1	NA	CASSLGRGGAFSSYNEQFF	TGCGCCAGCAGCTTGGGGCGTGGTGGAGCCTTCAGCTCCTACAATGAGCAGTTCTTC
NA	TRBV30	TRBJ1-6	NA	CAWGGVGQTNSPLHF	TGTGCCTGGGGAGGTGTAGGACAGACTAATTCACCCCTCCACTTT
NA	TRBV11-2	TRBJ2-3	NA	CASSPEGSSTDTQYF	TGTGCCAGCAGCCCGGAGGGATCTAGCACAGATACGCAGTATTTT
NA	TRBV11-2	TRBJ2-3	TRBD1	CASSKSRDRGFEARDTQYF	TGTGCCAGCAGTAAAAGCCGGGACAGGGGGTTTGAAGCGCGAGATACGCAGTATTTT
few	TRBV30	TRBJ2-3	NA	CAWSLYSDTQYF	TGTGCCTGGAGTTTATATTCAGATACGCAGTATTTT
NA	TRBV5-1	TRBJ1-5	NA	CASSLAGQSNQPQHF	TGCGCCAGCAGCTTGGCCGGACAGTCAAATCAGCCCCAGCATTTT
NA	TRBV9	TRBJ1-1	NA	CASSVGTDLNTEAFF	TGTGCCAGCAGCGTAGGGACAGACTTGAACACTGAAGCTTTCTTT
NA	TRBV7-9	TRBJ1-1	TRBD1	CASSSGTANTEAFF	TGTGCCAGCAGCTCCGGGACAGCTAACACTGAAGCTTTCTTT
NA	TRBV6-1	TRBJ1-2	TRBD1	CASSGQGAHQGYTF	TGTGCCAGCAGTGGACAGGGGGCTCACCAGGGCTACACCTTC
NA	TRBV9	TRBJ2-2	TRBD1	CASSVSMLTGDTGELFF	TGTGCCAGCAGCGTATCGATGTTGACAGGGGACACCGGGGAGCTGTTTTTT
NA	TRBV28	TRBJ1-1	NA	CASGTGSTEAFF	TGTGCATCGGGAACTGGGTCCACTGAAGCTTTCTTT
NA	TRBV29-1	TRBJ2-7	TRBD1	CSVQGDSYEQYF	TGCAGCGTTCAGGGGGACTCCTACGAGCAGTACTTC
NA	TRBV4-2	TRBJ2-7	NA	CASSQTPGRDYEQYF	TGTGCCAGCAGCCAAACTCCCGGCAGGGATTACGAGCAGTACTTC